The 4 T cell receptor beta chains reported below all come from one sample, sequenced in a study of cytomegalovirus exposure and HLA in healthy donors. Vbeta (60) and Jbeta (13) primers were used in the PCR. TCRdb's table, derived via immunoSEQ multiplex PCR, lists solely in-frame clones and lacks some. The sample consists of 130,000 or so clones, roughly 66% of them appearing once. Source material: PBMCs. These receptors were collected from a woman aged 60-75 years in good health and CMV-seronegative.

The chain recombines TRBV7-2 with TRBJ2-3; TRBD1 matches 7 bases. The CDR3 has 15 amino acids. After removal of 1 base from V and 5 bases from J, the junction contained 6 bases not matched to a gene. Germline CDR1 SGHTA, CDR2 FQGNSA. DNA for the CDR3: TGTGCCAGCAGCTTAGTCCAGGGGGTTAAAGATACGCAGTATTTT. It is translated as CASSLVQGVKDTQYF.

This sequence joins TRBV9 and TRBJ1-3; D call uncertain. The CDR3 runs to 19 residues. Germline CDR1 and CDR2: SGDLS and YYNGEE. Trimming pared 1 base from V and 0 bases from J, leaving 20 bases between. CDR3 sequence reads: CASSVTPKSGRGSGNTIYF. CDR3 in DNA: TGTGCCAGCAGCGTAACTCCAAAGTCGGGTCGGGGCTCTGGAAACACCATATATTTT. Looking up the rest from reference TRBV9 and TRBJ1-3 gives the full variable domain: DSGVTQTPKHLITATGQRVTLRCSPRSGDLSVYWYQQSLDQGLQFLIQYYNGEERAKGNILERFSAQQFPDLHSELNLSSLELGDSALYFCASSVTPKSGRGSGNTIYFGEGSWLTVV.

In DNA, the CDR3 is TGTGCCAGCAGTCTAAACCCCCAGGGGACAGGGGGCTTGAATTCACCCCTCCACTTT. Translated, it gives CASSLNPQGTGGLNSPLHF. This chain uses TRBV11-2 with TRBJ1-6; TRBD1 matches at 12 bases. The CDR3 is 19 amino acids. Germline CDR1 is SGHAT and CDR2 is FQNNGV. J gave up 7 bases and V 6 bases, and 16 bases lay outside the gene matches. The entire variable domain, with the rest obtained from reference TRBV11-2 and TRBJ1-6, is as follows: EAGVAQSPRYKIIEKRQSVAFWCNPISGHATLYWYQQILGQGPKLLIQFQNNGVVDDSQLPKDRFSAERLKGVDSTLKIQPAKLEDSAVYLCASSLNPQGTGGLNSPLHFGNGTRLTVT.

V is TRBV6-5 and J is TRBJ2-7; tentatively, D is TRBD1 (6 bases). Deletions cut 4 bases from V and 0 bases from J, with 13 bases between. CDR3 length equals 15 residues. Germline lookup yields CDR1 MNHEY and CDR2 SVGAGI. CDR3 residues: CASSSKRDNSYEQYF. In nucleotides, the CDR3 is TGTGCCAGCAGTTCCAAACGGGACAACTCCTACGAGCAGTACTTC.